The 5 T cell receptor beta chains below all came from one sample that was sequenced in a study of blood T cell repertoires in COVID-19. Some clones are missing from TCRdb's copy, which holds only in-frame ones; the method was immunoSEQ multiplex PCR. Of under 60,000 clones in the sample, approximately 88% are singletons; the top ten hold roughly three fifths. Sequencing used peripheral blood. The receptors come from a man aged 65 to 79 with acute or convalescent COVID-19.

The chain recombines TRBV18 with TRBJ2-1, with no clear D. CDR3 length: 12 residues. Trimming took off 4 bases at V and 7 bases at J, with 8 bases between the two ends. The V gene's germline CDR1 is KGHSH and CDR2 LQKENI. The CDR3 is CASSLSMNEQFF. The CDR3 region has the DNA TGTGCCAGCTCACTTTCTATGAATGAGCAGTTCTTC.

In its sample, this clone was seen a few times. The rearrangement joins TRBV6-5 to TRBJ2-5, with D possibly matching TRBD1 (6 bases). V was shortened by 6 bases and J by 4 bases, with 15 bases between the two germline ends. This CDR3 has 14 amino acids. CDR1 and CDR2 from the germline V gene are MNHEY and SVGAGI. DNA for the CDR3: TGTGCCAGCAGAACTACAGGGACCCCAGAGACCCAGTACTTC. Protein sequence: CASRTTGTPETQYF.

The CDR3 here is CSVFSRDSSYEQYF. The DNA for the CDR3 is TGCAGCGTTTTCTCCCGGGACAGCTCCTACGAGCAGTACTTC. The rearrangement joins TRBV29-1 to TRBJ2-7; 7 nucleotides match TRBD1. This CDR3 has 14 residues. Trimming cost V 5 bases and J 0 bases; bases outside gene matches: 7. Germline V gene data show CDR1 as SQVTM and CDR2 as ANQGSEA.

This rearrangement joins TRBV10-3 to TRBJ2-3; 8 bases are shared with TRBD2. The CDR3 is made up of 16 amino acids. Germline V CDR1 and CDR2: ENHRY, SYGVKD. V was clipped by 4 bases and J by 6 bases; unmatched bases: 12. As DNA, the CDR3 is TGTGCCATCAGTGGGGGGGGGAGCGGGAGCAGCGATACGCAGTATTTT. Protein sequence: CAISGGGSGSSDTQYF.

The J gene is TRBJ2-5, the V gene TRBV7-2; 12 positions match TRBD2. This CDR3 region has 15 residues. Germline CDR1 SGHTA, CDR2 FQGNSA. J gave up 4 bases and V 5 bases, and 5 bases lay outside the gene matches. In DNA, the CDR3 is TGTGCCAGCAGCCCCGCTAGCGGGAGGGGAGAGACCCAGTACTTC. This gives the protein CASSPASGRGETQYF.